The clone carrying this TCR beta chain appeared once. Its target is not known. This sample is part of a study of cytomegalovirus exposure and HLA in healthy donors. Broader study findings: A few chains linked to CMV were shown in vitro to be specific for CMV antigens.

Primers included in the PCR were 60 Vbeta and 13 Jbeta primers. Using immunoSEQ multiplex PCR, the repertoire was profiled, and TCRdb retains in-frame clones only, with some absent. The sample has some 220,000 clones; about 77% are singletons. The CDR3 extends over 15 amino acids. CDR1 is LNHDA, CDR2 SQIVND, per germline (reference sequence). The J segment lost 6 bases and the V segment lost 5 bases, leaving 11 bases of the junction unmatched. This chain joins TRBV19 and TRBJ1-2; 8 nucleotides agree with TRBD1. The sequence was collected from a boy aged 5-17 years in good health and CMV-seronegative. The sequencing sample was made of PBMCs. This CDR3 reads CASSARPTGAHGYTF. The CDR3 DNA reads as TGTGCCAGTAGTGCTCGGCCGACAGGGGCACATGGCTACACCTTC.